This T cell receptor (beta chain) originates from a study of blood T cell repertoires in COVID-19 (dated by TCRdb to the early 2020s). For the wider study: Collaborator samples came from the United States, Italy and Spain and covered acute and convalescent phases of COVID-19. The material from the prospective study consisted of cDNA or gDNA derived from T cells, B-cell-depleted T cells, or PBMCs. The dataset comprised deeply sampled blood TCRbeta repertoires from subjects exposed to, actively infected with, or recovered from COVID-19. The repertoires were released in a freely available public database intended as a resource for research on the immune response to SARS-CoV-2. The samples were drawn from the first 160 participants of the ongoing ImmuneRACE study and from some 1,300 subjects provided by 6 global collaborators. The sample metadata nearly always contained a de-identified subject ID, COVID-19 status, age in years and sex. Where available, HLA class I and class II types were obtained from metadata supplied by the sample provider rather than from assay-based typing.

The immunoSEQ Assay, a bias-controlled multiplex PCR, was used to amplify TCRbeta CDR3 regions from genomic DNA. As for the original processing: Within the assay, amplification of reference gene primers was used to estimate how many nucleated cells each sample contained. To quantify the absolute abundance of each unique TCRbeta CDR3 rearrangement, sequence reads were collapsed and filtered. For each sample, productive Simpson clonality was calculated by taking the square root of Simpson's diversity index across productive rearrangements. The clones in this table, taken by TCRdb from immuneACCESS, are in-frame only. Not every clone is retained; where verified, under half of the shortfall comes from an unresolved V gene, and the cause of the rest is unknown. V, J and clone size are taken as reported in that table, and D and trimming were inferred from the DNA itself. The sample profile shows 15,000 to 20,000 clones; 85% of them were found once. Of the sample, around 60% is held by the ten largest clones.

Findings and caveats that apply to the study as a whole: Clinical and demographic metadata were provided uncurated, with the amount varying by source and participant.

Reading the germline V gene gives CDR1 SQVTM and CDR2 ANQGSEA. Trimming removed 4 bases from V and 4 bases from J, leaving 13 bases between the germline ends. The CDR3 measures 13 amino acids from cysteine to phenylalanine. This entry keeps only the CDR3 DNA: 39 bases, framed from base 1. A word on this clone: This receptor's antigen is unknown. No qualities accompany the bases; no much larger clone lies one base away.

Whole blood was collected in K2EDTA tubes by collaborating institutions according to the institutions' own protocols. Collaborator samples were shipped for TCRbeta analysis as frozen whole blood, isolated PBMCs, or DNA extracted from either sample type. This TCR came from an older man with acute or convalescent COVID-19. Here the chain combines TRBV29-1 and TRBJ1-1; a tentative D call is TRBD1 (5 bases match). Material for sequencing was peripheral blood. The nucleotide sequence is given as TGCAGCGTTGCCCCCTCGGGGGGCACTGAAGCTTTCTTT. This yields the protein CSVAPSGGTEAFF.